These T cell receptor beta chains were read from a single sample in a study of identical twins. MiXCR, applied by TCRdb to the 5' RACE reads, yields one record per CDR3 protein. The repertoire holds 410,000 or so distinct CDR3 sequences, with less than 20% as singletons. Sequenced: naive T cells sorted from blood. Receptors were obtained from a man between 50 and 59 years old in good health. Both conserved end residues are part of each CDR3. D genes are given only for firm matches. The size of a clone is reported for some rows only, either as once, few or many, or as a class for expanded clones.

V	D	J	size	CDR3	DNA
TRBV11-2	NA	TRBJ2-5	few	CASSLDRTSETQYF	TGTGCCAGCAGCTTAGACAGGACGTCGGAGACCCAGTACTTC
TRBV27	NA	TRBJ1-6	many	CASSDSYNSPLHF	TGTGCCAGCAGTGACAGCTATAATTCACCCCTCCACTTT
TRBV5-1	NA	TRBJ2-5	few	CASTEGEQETQYF	TGCGCCAGCACCGAAGGGGAGCAAGAGACCCAGTACTTC
TRBV7-2	TRBD1	TRBJ2-7	NA	CASSSLPGQGSYEQYF	TGTGCCAGCAGCTCATTACCGGGACAGGGGAGCTACGAGCAGTACTTC
TRBV6-6	NA	TRBJ1-1	NA	CASSYPQHREAFF	TGTGCCAGCAGTTATCCACAGCATAGGGAAGCTTTCTTT
TRBV5-5	NA	TRBJ2-7	NA	CASSWATGSTKEQYF	TGTGCCAGCAGCTGGGCCACCGGGAGCACGAAAGAGCAGTACTTC
TRBV11-2	NA	TRBJ2-5	NA	CASSKTAETQYF	TGTGCCAGCAGCAAAACAGCCGAGACCCAGTACTTC
TRBV29-1	NA	TRBJ2-2	few	CSVVLSSSSNTGELFF	TGCAGCGTTGTTTTGTCTAGCAGTTCGAACACCGGGGAGCTGTTTTTT
TRBV7-9	NA	TRBJ2-1	NA	CASSLIGLSENEQFF	TGTGCCAGCAGCTTAATAGGACTAAGTGAGAATGAGCAGTTCTTC
TRBV4-2	NA	TRBJ2-2	few	CASSQEPQGSYPGELFF	TGTGCCAGCAGCCAAGAACCTCAGGGATCCTACCCCGGGGAGCTGTTTTTT
TRBV12-3/TRBV12-4	NA	TRBJ1-5	few	CASSSSGSPDQPQHF	TGTGCGAGCAGCTCTTCGGGGAGTCCCGATCAGCCCCAGCATTTT
TRBV5-1	NA	TRBJ2-7	few	CASSLDRADTYEQYF	TGCGCCAGCAGCTTGGACAGGGCCGATACCTACGAGCAGTACTTC
TRBV6-5	NA	TRBJ2-2	NA	CASSSTFERELFF	TGTGCCAGCAGTTCCACCTTCGAGAGGGAGCTGTTTTTT
TRBV20-1	NA	TRBJ1-6	NA	CSARAGVSPLHF	TGCAGTGCTAGAGCAGGGGTCTCACCCCTCCACTTT
TRBV25-1	NA	TRBJ2-7	few	CASSELGVEEQYF	TGTGCCAGCAGTGAGCTAGGGGTAGAGGAGCAGTACTTC
TRBV6-2/TRBV6-3	NA	TRBJ1-5	NA	CASSYSAWETGNQPQHF	TGTGCCAGCAGTTACTCGGCGTGGGAGACAGGCAATCAGCCCCAGCATTTT
TRBV9	NA	TRBJ2-1	few	CASSVSRSPNNEQFF	TGTGCCAGCAGCGTATCACGGTCTCCCAACAATGAGCAGTTCTTC
TRBV18	NA	TRBJ1-2	NA	CASSPPGGPLGYTF	TGTGCCAGCTCACCACCAGGGGGACCACTAGGCTACACCTTC
TRBV7-8	NA	TRBJ2-2	NA	CASSLRGGIRTGELFF	TGTGCCAGCAGCCTTAGAGGGGGTATTAGAACCGGGGAGCTGTTTTTT
TRBV5-1	TRBD1	TRBJ2-3	NA	CASSDGQADTQYF	TGCGCCAGCAGCGACGGACAGGCGGATACGCAGTATTTT
TRBV12-3/TRBV12-4	NA	TRBJ1-5	NA	CASSLPPGDQPQHF	TGTGCCAGCAGTTTACCGCCAGGGGATCAGCCCCAGCATTTT
TRBV7-2	NA	TRBJ2-7	many	CASSPVAQRTYEQYF	TGTGCCAGCAGCCCAGTAGCACAGAGGACCTACGAGCAGTACTTC
TRBV20-1	NA	TRBJ1-1	NA	CSAGRGFSTEAFF	TGCAGTGCCGGAAGGGGGTTTAGCACTGAAGCTTTCTTT
TRBV5-1	TRBD2	TRBJ2-7	few	CASSLGTSGSLGSYEQYF	TGCGCCAGCAGTCTGGGGACTAGCGGGAGTTTAGGATCCTACGAGCAGTACTTC
TRBV10-2	TRBD1	TRBJ2-2	many	CASSDGTGSGELFF	TGCGCCAGCAGTGACGGGACAGGGAGCGGGGAGCTGTTTTTT
TRBV6-5	NA	TRBJ1-2	NA	CASSYYRQAYGYTF	TGTGCCAGCAGTTACTATAGGCAGGCCTATGGCTACACCTTC
TRBV4-3	TRBD2	TRBJ2-1	once	CASSQDSASAGDEQFF	TGCGCCAGCAGCCAAGATTCGGCATCCGCGGGGGATGAGCAGTTCTTC
TRBV5-1	NA	TRBJ2-2	many	CASSLGGANTGELFF	TGCGCCAGCAGCTTGGGAGGAGCGAACACCGGGGAGCTGTTTTTT
TRBV9	NA	TRBJ2-7	NA	CASSVALAGGQYF	TGTGCCAGCAGCGTAGCGCTAGCCGGCGGGCAGTACTTC
TRBV5-5	TRBD1	TRBJ2-1	NA	CASSYTGATLLNEQFF	TGTGCCAGCAGCTACACAGGGGCCACGTTATTGAATGAGCAGTTCTTC
TRBV5-1	TRBD2	TRBJ2-6	NA	CASSSGGGFSGANVLTF	TGCGCCAGCAGCTCCGGGGGGGGCTTCTCTGGGGCCAACGTCCTGACTTTC
TRBV10-3	NA	TRBJ2-1	many	CAISESAGQSLGLSNEQFF	TGTGCCATCAGTGAGTCTGCGGGACAGTCTTTAGGGCTCTCCAATGAGCAGTTCTTC
TRBV5-6	NA	TRBJ1-5	many	CASSLAGQPRTQHF	TGTGCCAGCAGCTTGGCCGGTCAGCCTCGCACCCAGCATTTT
TRBV5-1	TRBD2	TRBJ2-2	many	CASSLPRTSGGQNTGELFF	TGCGCCAGCAGCTTGCCCCGGACTAGCGGGGGCCAGAACACCGGGGAGCTGTTTTTT
TRBV6-5	TRBD1	TRBJ2-3	few	CASRTRTGNWDTQYF	TGTGCCAGCAGGACTCGGACAGGCAATTGGGATACGCAGTATTTT
TRBV4-2	NA	TRBJ1-1	many	CASGTTDPTDTEAFF	TGTGCCAGCGGCACGACGGACCCGACCGACACTGAAGCTTTCTTT
TRBV27	NA	TRBJ2-7	NA	CASSSLGGGEYEQYF	TGTGCCAGCAGTTCCCTTGGTGGTGGAGAGTACGAGCAGTACTTC
TRBV5-1	TRBD2	TRBJ2-2	many	CASSYGLAGTHKPFTGELFF	TGCGCCAGCAGCTACGGACTAGCGGGAACCCATAAACCTTTTACCGGGGAGCTGTTTTTT
TRBV27	NA	TRBJ2-7	few	CASSWGVSYEQYF	TGTGCCAGCAGCTGGGGTGTTTCCTACGAGCAGTACTTC
TRBV7-9	NA	TRBJ1-2	NA	CASSRGLEGYTF	TGTGCCAGCAGCAGGGGGTTGGAGGGCTACACCTTC
TRBV5-6	TRBD1	TRBJ2-2	NA	CASGLFGTVNTGELFF	TGTGCCAGCGGACTCTTTGGGACAGTGAACACCGGGGAGCTGTTTTTT
TRBV12-3/TRBV12-4	NA	TRBJ2-3	NA	CASSPPWTDTQYF	TGTGCCAGCAGCCCACCGTGGACAGATACGCAGTATTTT
TRBV7-9	NA	TRBJ1-1	few	CASTLEGGMNTEAFF	TGTGCCAGCACCTTAGAGGGGGGCATGAACACTGAAGCTTTCTTT
TRBV28	TRBD1	TRBJ1-2	NA	CASSELQGASVAYTF	TGTGCCAGCAGTGAATTGCAGGGGGCGAGCGTCGCCTACACCTTC
TRBV12-2	NA	TRBJ2-3	few	CASRLRTGVALADTQYF	TGTGCAAGTCGCCTAAGGACAGGGGTAGCTCTCGCAGATACGCAGTATTTT
TRBV15	TRBD1	TRBJ2-7	NA	CATSSRTGGLAYEQYF	TGTGCCACCAGCAGTAGAACAGGGGGCTTGGCTTACGAGCAGTACTTC
TRBV15	TRBD1	TRBJ2-3	few	CATSREGTGTDTQYF	TGTGCCACCAGCAGAGAGGGGACAGGTACAGATACGCAGTATTTT
TRBV7-9	NA	TRBJ1-5	NA	CASSLGHAGDQPQHF	TGTGCCAGCAGCTTAGGTCACGCAGGAGATCAGCCCCAGCATTTT
TRBV7-6	TRBD2	TRBJ2-3	few	CASSGSGGRTDTQYF	TGTGCCAGCAGCGGTAGCGGGGGCCGCACAGATACGCAGTATTTT
TRBV20-1	TRBD2	TRBJ2-5	many	CSARRASGSVETQYF	TGCAGTGCTAGGAGAGCTAGCGGGAGTGTCGAGACCCAGTACTTC
TRBV5-5	NA	TRBJ1-2	few	CASSLAGISDAGYTF	TGTGCCAGCAGCTTGGCGGGGATTTCGGATGCTGGCTACACCTTC
TRBV20-1	TRBD1	TRBJ2-1	many	CSPLAGQGFGEQFF	TGCAGTCCGCTAGCTGGACAGGGATTCGGTGAGCAGTTCTTC
TRBV10-3	NA	TRBJ2-2	few	CATGQRELFF	TGTGCCACGGGACAAAGGGAGCTGTTTTTT
TRBV20-1	TRBD1	TRBJ1-2	few	CSARPQGGPGYTF	TGCAGTGCTAGGCCTCAAGGGGGCCCAGGCTACACCTTC